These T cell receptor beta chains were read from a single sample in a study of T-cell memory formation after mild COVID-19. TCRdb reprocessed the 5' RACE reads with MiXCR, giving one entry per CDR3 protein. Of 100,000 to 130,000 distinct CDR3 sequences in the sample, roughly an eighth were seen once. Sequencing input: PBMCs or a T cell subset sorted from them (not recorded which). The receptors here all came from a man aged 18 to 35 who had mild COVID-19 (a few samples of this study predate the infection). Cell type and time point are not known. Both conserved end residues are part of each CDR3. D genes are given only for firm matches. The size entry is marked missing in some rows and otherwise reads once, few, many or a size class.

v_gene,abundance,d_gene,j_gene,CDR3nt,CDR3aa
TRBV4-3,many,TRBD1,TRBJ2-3,TGCGCCAGCAGCCAAGAATGGGACAGGGCCCAAGATACGCAGTATTTT,CASSQEWDRAQDTQYF
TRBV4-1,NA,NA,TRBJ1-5,TGCGCCAGCAGCCAAGCTGGGAGCAATCAGCCCCAGCATTTT,CASSQAGSNQPQHF
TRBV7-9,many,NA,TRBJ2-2,TGTGCCAGCAGTCTAGGGTCCAACACCGGGGAGCTGTTTTTT,CASSLGSNTGELFF
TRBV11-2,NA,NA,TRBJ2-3,TGTGCCAGCAGCTTAGCAGCAGATACGCAGTATTTT,CASSLAADTQYF
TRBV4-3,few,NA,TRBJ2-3,TGCGCCAGCAGCCAAGATGGCCCAGTTCCCTTCTCAGATACGCAGTATTTT,CASSQDGPVPFSDTQYF
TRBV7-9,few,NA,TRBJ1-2,TGTGCCAGCAGCTTAGCGCTATTGGGCTCCCGCTATGGCTACACCTTC,CASSLALLGSRYGYTF
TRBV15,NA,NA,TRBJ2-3,TGTGCCACCAGCCCACCAGGGCGGACAGTCACAGATACGCAGTATTTT,CATSPPGRTVTDTQYF
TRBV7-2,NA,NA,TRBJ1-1,TGTGCCAGCAGTTGGGCCCGCGGTGAAGCTTTCTTT,CASSWARGEAFF
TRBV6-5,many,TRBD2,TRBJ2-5,TGTGCCAGCAGTTACTCCGGGACTAGCGGGGGAGAGACCCAGTACTTC,CASSYSGTSGGETQYF
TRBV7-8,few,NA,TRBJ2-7,TGTGCCAGCAGCTTAGGGGGTGGGTCCTACGAGCAGTACTTC,CASSLGGGSYEQYF
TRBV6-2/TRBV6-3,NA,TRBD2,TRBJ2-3,TGTGCCAGCAGTCGACTAGCGGCAGATACGCAGTATTTT,CASSRLAADTQYF
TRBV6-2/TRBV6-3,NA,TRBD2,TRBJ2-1,TGTGCCAGCAGTTACGGGGGAGGGAATGAGCAGTTCTTC,CASSYGGGNEQFF
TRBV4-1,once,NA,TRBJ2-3,TGCGCCAGCAGCCAGAAAGACGGGATGGGGGATACGCAGTATTTT,CASSQKDGMGDTQYF
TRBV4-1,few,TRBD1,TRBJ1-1,TGCGCCAGCAGCCCGTCCCCGGACAGGTACACTGAAGCTTTCTTT,CASSPSPDRYTEAFF
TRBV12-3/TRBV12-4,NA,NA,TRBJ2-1,TGTGCCAGCAGTTTAGAAGGGGTGGCCTACAATGAGCAGTTCTTC,CASSLEGVAYNEQFF
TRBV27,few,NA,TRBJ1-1,TGTGCCAGCAGTTTATTAGCCCAGACGGGGGGGACTGAAGCTTTCTTT,CASSLLAQTGGTEAFF
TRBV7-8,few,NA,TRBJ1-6,TGTGCCAGCAGCACATTCTTAGGTGGGCAGGTGTTGTATTCACCCCTCCACTTT,CASSTFLGGQVLYSPLHF
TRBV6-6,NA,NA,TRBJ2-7,TGTGCCAGCAGTCAGCATCCCGACGAGCAGTACTTC,CASSQHPDEQYF
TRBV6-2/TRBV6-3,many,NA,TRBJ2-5,TGTGCCAGCAGTTACAGGACTGAAGAGACCCAGTACTTC,CASSYRTEETQYF
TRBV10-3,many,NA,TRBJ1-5,TGTGCCATCAGGAGTAGCCAGCATTTT,CAIRSSQHF
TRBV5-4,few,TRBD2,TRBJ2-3,TGTGCCAGCAGCTCCTTAGCGGGAGGGGATACGCAGTATTTT,CASSSLAGGDTQYF
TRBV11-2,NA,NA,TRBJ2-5,TGTGCCAGCAGCCTTCGGCCGGGGGCCCAAGAGACCCAGTACTTC,CASSLRPGAQETQYF
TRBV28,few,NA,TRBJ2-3,TGTGCCAGCAGTTTTTTCTTCCCAGAAGAACCGACGAGCACAGATACGCAGTATTTT,CASSFFFPEEPTSTDTQYF
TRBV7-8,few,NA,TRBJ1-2,TGTGCCAGCAGCTTACGCCCGTTTGTAGTCTATGGCTACACCTTC,CASSLRPFVVYGYTF
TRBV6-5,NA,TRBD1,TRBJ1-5,TGTGCCAGCAGTTGGACAGGGGATCCGTCTCAGCCCCAGCATTTT,CASSWTGDPSQPQHF
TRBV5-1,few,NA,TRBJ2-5,TGCGCCAGCAGCTTGGAGCAGAGGCACCTCGGGGAGACCCAGTACTTC,CASSLEQRHLGETQYF
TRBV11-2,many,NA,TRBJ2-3,TGTGCCAGCAGCTTAGTCCCGGGGAGTACAGATACGCAGTATTTT,CASSLVPGSTDTQYF
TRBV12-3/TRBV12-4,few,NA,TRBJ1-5,TGTGCCAGCAGTTATTCGGGGGCTAGTCAGCCCCAGCATTTT,CASSYSGASQPQHF
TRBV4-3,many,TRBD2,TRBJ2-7,TGCGCCAGCAGCCAAATCGCGGGGGGCCGTGCTTACGAGCAGTACTTC,CASSQIAGGRAYEQYF
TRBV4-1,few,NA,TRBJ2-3,TGCGCCAGCAGCCAAGAGGAGGGCAGTTCCACAGATACGCAGTATTTT,CASSQEEGSSTDTQYF
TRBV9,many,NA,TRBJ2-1,TGTGCCAGCAGCCCTACAGGACTTGAGCAGTTCTTC,CASSPTGLEQFF
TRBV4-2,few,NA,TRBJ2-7,TGTGCCAGCAGGGACAGACCAAGCGCCTCCTACGAGCAGTACTTC,CASRDRPSASYEQYF
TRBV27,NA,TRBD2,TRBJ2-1,TGTGCCAGCAGTTTAGGGGCTAGCGGGGTCCGTGAGCAGTTCTTC,CASSLGASGVREQFF
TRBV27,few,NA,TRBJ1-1,TGTGCCAGCGGATACAGGGCGTCGTGGGTGAAAGCTTTCTTT,CASGYRASWVKAFF
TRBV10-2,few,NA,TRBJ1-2,TGCGCCAGCAGTGAGACAGGGAACTATGGCTACACCTTC,CASSETGNYGYTF
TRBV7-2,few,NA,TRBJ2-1,TGTGCCAGCGTCGTTCGGTCAGGGCCTTACAATGAGCAGTTCTTC,CASVVRSGPYNEQFF
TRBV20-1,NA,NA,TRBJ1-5,TGCAGCATTTCAACAGCGATTTATAGCAATCAGCCCCAGCATTTT,CSISTAIYSNQPQHF
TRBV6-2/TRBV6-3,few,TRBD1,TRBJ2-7,TGTGCCAGCAGTTACTTTAGAGGGGGCCCCTACGAGCAGTACTTC,CASSYFRGGPYEQYF
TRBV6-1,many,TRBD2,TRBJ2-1,TGTGCCAGCAGTGAGAGTAGCGGGGGTCCGGATGAGCAGTTCTTC,CASSESSGGPDEQFF
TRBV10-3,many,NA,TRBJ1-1,TGTGCCATCGTAGTTCGGAGGGGGGCTTTCTTT,CAIVVRRGAFF
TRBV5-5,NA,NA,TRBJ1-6,TGTGCCAGCAGTGGTTCGGATAATTCACCCCTCCACTTT,CASSGSDNSPLHF
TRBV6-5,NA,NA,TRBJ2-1,TGTGCCAGCAGTTACGTCGGCGCGGATTACAATGAGCAGTTCTTC,CASSYVGADYNEQFF
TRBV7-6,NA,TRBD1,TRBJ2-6,TGTGCCAGCAGCTTAGTGGGCAGGGGGAACTCTGGGGCCAACGTCCTGACTTTC,CASSLVGRGNSGANVLTF
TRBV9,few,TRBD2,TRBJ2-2,TGTGCCAGCAGCCCAGCGGGGGGGCTCACCGGGGAGCTGTTTTTT,CASSPAGGLTGELFF
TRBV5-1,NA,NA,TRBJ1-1,TGCGCCAGCAGCTCTGAAATTGGGACTGAAGCTTTCTTT,CASSSEIGTEAFF
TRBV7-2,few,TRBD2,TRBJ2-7,TGTGCCAGCAGCCAAACTAGCGGTGGATACTACGAGCAGTACTTC,CASSQTSGGYYEQYF
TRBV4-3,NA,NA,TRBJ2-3,TGCGCCAGCAGCCCCGAGAGTCATACGCAGTATTTT,CASSPESHTQYF
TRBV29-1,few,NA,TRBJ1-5,TGCAGCGTTGCAGGGTTTGAGAATCAGCCCCAGCATTTT,CSVAGFENQPQHF
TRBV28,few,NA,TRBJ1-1,TGTGCCAGCAGTTTTGAGGCAGGCCGGAACACTGAAGCTTTCTTT,CASSFEAGRNTEAFF
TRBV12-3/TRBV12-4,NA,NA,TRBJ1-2,TGTGCCAGCAGTTCAGAACAGGGTTTTGGCTACACCTTC,CASSSEQGFGYTF
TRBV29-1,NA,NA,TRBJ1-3,TGCAGCGTTAAAAACTCTGGAAACACCATATATTTT,CSVKNSGNTIYF
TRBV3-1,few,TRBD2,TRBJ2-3,TGTGCCAGCAGCCAAGGTACGGGGGGGCGTAGTGATACGCAGTATTTT,CASSQGTGGRSDTQYF
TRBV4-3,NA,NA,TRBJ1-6,TGCGCCAGCAGCCAAGACGTTCCCCTGGAGGGATCCAATTCACCCCTCCACTTT,CASSQDVPLEGSNSPLHF
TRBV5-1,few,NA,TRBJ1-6,TGCGCCAGCAGTAGAGGGGCGAGTTCACCCCTCCACTTT,CASSRGASSPLHF
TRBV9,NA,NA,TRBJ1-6,TGTGCCAGCAGCGTAGGTGATACTTCACCCCTCCACTTT,CASSVGDTSPLHF